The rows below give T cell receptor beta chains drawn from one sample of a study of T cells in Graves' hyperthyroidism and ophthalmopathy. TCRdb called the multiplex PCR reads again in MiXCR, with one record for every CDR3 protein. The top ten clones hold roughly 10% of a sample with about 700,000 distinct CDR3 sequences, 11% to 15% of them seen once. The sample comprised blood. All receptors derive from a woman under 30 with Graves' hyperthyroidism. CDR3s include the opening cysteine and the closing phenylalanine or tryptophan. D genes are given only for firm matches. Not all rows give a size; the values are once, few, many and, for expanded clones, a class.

CDR3 DNA: TGTGCCAGCAGCTTAGCGGGACAGTGGAACGAGCAGTACTTC; CDR3 protein: CASSLAGQWNEQYF; D gene: TRBD1; J gene: TRBJ2-7; clone size: many; V gene: TRBV7-8
CDR3 DNA: TGTGCCAGTAGTCCGGGACCCAAGACCGCTGAAGCTTTCTTT; CDR3 protein: CASSPGPKTAEAFF; D gene: -; J gene: TRBJ1-1; clone size: few; V gene: TRBV19
CDR3 DNA: TGTGCCAGCAGCGCCCGTGTATGGGTGCAGGAATATGGCTACACCTTC; CDR3 protein: CASSARVWVQEYGYTF; D gene: -; J gene: TRBJ1-2; clone size: many; V gene: TRBV7-8
CDR3 DNA: TGTGCCAGCAGCCCTAACAGGGGGGACCCCTACAATGAGCAGTTCTTC; CDR3 protein: CASSPNRGDPYNEQFF; D gene: TRBD1; J gene: TRBJ2-1; clone size: -; V gene: TRBV7-3
CDR3 DNA: TGTGCCGTCAGGGGGTATGGAAACACCATATATTTT; CDR3 protein: CAVRGYGNTIYF; D gene: TRBD1; J gene: TRBJ1-3; clone size: -; V gene: TRBV19
CDR3 DNA: TGCGCCAGCAGTCTCAGCGCCCTAGCGGGAGTAGGGGATACGCAGTATTTT; CDR3 protein: CASSLSALAGVGDTQYF; D gene: TRBD2; J gene: TRBJ2-3; clone size: -; V gene: TRBV4-1
CDR3 DNA: TGTGCCAGCAGCTTCTCTTATAGCAATCAGCCCCAGCATTTT; CDR3 protein: CASSFSYSNQPQHF; D gene: -; J gene: TRBJ1-5; clone size: -; V gene: TRBV5-6
CDR3 DNA: TGTGCCAGCAGTTACGATAAGGGGGCCAGGGGAGACACTGAAGCTTTCTTT; CDR3 protein: CASSYDKGARGDTEAFF; D gene: TRBD1; J gene: TRBJ1-1; clone size: few; V gene: TRBV6-5
CDR3 DNA: TGTGCCAGCAGTTTAGCGCTTAGGGCAGGGAGTTTGGAGACCCAGTACTTC; CDR3 protein: CASSLALRAGSLETQYF; D gene: -; J gene: TRBJ2-5; clone size: few; V gene: TRBV12-3/TRBV12-4
CDR3 DNA: TGTGCCAGCAGTTTTACGGCAGTGGGAAATCAGCCCCAGCATTTT; CDR3 protein: CASSFTAVGNQPQHF; D gene: -; J gene: TRBJ1-5; clone size: -; V gene: TRBV12-3/TRBV12-4
CDR3 DNA: TGTGCCAGCAGGCGCCAGGGAGACTCCGCGGAGCAGTACTTC; CDR3 protein: CASRRQGDSAEQYF; D gene: -; J gene: TRBJ2-7; clone size: many; V gene: TRBV12-3/TRBV12-4
CDR3 DNA: TGTGCCAGTCGCCGGGACCTCATATCGGGCAATCAGCCCCAGCATTTT; CDR3 protein: CASRRDLISGNQPQHF; D gene: -; J gene: TRBJ1-5; clone size: -; V gene: TRBV5-5
CDR3 DNA: TGCAGTGCTCGGGACAGGGGGCACCAAGAGACCCAGTACTTC; CDR3 protein: CSARDRGHQETQYF; D gene: TRBD1; J gene: TRBJ2-5; clone size: few; V gene: TRBV20-1
CDR3 DNA: TGTGCCAGTAGTTCCAATCTAGCGACCTCCTACAATGAGCGGTTCTTC; CDR3 protein: CASSSNLATSYNERFF; D gene: -; J gene: TRBJ2-1; clone size: -; V gene: TRBV19
CDR3 DNA: TGTGCCAGCAGCCCCAACGCGGGAGGCTCCTACGAGCAGTACTTC; CDR3 protein: CASSPNAGGSYEQYF; D gene: TRBD2; J gene: TRBJ2-7; clone size: few; V gene: TRBV7-9
CDR3 DNA: TGTGCCAGCAGCATCGTGGTTCAACCTCGGGGTACGCAGTATTTT; CDR3 protein: CASSIVVQPRGTQYF; D gene: -; J gene: TRBJ2-3; clone size: many; V gene: TRBV11-2
CDR3 DNA: TGTGCCAGCAGTTTGGAGACCCCGAGAGAGCAGTACTTC; CDR3 protein: CASSLETPREQYF; D gene: -; J gene: TRBJ2-7; clone size: -; V gene: TRBV28
CDR3 DNA: TGTGCCAGCAGCTCTGGGGTCCACAAGGGCACTGAAGCTTTCTTT; CDR3 protein: CASSSGVHKGTEAFF; D gene: -; J gene: TRBJ1-1; clone size: many; V gene: TRBV7-3
CDR3 DNA: TGTGCCAGCAGTTTTTCAGGGAGGGCTGAAGCTTTCTTT; CDR3 protein: CASSFSGRAEAFF; D gene: -; J gene: TRBJ1-1; clone size: few; V gene: TRBV2
CDR3 DNA: TGTGCCAGCAGCTTAGACGGCCCCTTGGGATGGGAGACCCAGTACTTC; CDR3 protein: CASSLDGPLGWETQYF; D gene: -; J gene: TRBJ2-5; clone size: few; V gene: TRBV7-9
CDR3 DNA: TGTGCCAGTAGTATAACTAGCGGGGTGGCCGAGCAGTACTTC; CDR3 protein: CASSITSGVAEQYF; D gene: TRBD2; J gene: TRBJ2-7; clone size: -; V gene: TRBV19
CDR3 DNA: TGCGCCAGCAGCCGCCTAGCGGGAGGGCCCTACGAGCAGTACTTC; CDR3 protein: CASSRLAGGPYEQYF; D gene: TRBD2; J gene: TRBJ2-7; clone size: -; V gene: TRBV4-1
CDR3 DNA: TGTGCCAGCACTACAGGGAGTTACGCAGATACGCAGTATTTT; CDR3 protein: CASTTGSYADTQYF; D gene: -; J gene: TRBJ2-3; clone size: -; V gene: TRBV7-3
CDR3 DNA: TGTGCCACCAGTCGTCACGGACGTGGGACTTTCAATGAGCAGTTCTTC; CDR3 protein: CATSRHGRGTFNEQFF; D gene: -; J gene: TRBJ2-1; clone size: many; V gene: TRBV24-1
CDR3 DNA: TGTGCCAGCAGTTACCGGGGGCCGAGAGATGAAAAACTGTTTTTT; CDR3 protein: CASSYRGPRDEKLFF; D gene: -; J gene: TRBJ1-4; clone size: many; V gene: TRBV6-5
CDR3 DNA: TGTGCCAGTAGTAGCAGCACCGGGATGTCCTACGAGCAGTACTTC; CDR3 protein: CASSSSTGMSYEQYF; D gene: -; J gene: TRBJ2-7; clone size: few; V gene: TRBV19
CDR3 DNA: TGTGCCAGCAGCCAGAGTGGCCCAGATACGCAGTATTTT; CDR3 protein: CASSQSGPDTQYF; D gene: -; J gene: TRBJ2-3; clone size: -; V gene: TRBV7-9
CDR3 DNA: TGCAGTGCTAGAGTGGATACCAGATCGACTGAAGCTTTCTTT; CDR3 protein: CSARVDTRSTEAFF; D gene: -; J gene: TRBJ1-1; clone size: many; V gene: TRBV20-1
CDR3 DNA: TGCGCCAGCAGCCGGCGGGCTATTAATGAAAAACTGTTTTTT; CDR3 protein: CASSRRAINEKLFF; D gene: -; J gene: TRBJ1-4; clone size: -; V gene: TRBV4-1
CDR3 DNA: TGTGCCAGCAGCTTTGAGCAGGAAGCAGATACGCAGTATTTT; CDR3 protein: CASSFEQEADTQYF; D gene: -; J gene: TRBJ2-3; clone size: many; V gene: TRBV11-3
CDR3 DNA: TGTGCCAGCAGTGAAAACGGACAGGGAAATGAAAAACTGTTTTTT; CDR3 protein: CASSENGQGNEKLFF; D gene: TRBD1; J gene: TRBJ1-4; clone size: many; V gene: TRBV2
CDR3 DNA: TGTGCCAGCAGTTTGGGGACTAGCCCTTCCTACAATGAGCAGTTCTTC; CDR3 protein: CASSLGTSPSYNEQFF; D gene: TRBD2; J gene: TRBJ2-1; clone size: -; V gene: TRBV12-3/TRBV12-4
CDR3 DNA: TGCAGTGCCCCTCCCGGCGCGACTAGCACAGATACGCAGTATTTT; CDR3 protein: CSAPPGATSTDTQYF; D gene: -; J gene: TRBJ2-3; clone size: many; V gene: TRBV20-1
CDR3 DNA: TGTGCCAGCAGTTACGCAGGGCGCTCCGAGCAGTACTTC; CDR3 protein: CASSYAGRSEQYF; D gene: -; J gene: TRBJ2-7; clone size: few; V gene: TRBV6-2/TRBV6-3
CDR3 DNA: TGTGCCAGCAGCCTCTCGACGGCCCGCGGCTACACCTTC; CDR3 protein: CASSLSTARGYTF; D gene: -; J gene: TRBJ1-2; clone size: many; V gene: TRBV3-1
CDR3 DNA: TGCGCCAGCAGCGCAGGACAGGGGGCCCCGAACACTGAAGCTTTCTTT; CDR3 protein: CASSAGQGAPNTEAFF; D gene: TRBD1; J gene: TRBJ1-1; clone size: -; V gene: TRBV4-1
CDR3 DNA: TGTGCCAGCAGCTTACAGGGACCCTACAATGAGCAGTTCTTC; CDR3 protein: CASSLQGPYNEQFF; D gene: -; J gene: TRBJ2-1; clone size: many; V gene: TRBV7-9
CDR3 DNA: TGCAGTGCTAGAATGAAAGTAGCGGGAGGATTCGGGTCCTACAATGAGCAGTTCTTC; CDR3 protein: CSARMKVAGGFGSYNEQFF; D gene: TRBD2; J gene: TRBJ2-1; clone size: many; V gene: TRBV20-1
CDR3 DNA: TGTGCCAGCAGTTACGGGGGACGGAGGGAGCAGTTCTTC; CDR3 protein: CASSYGGRREQFF; D gene: -; J gene: TRBJ2-1; clone size: few; V gene: TRBV6-2/TRBV6-3
CDR3 DNA: TGTGCCAGCAGCTCGAGGATGGGATTCTACGAGCAGTACTTC; CDR3 protein: CASSSRMGFYEQYF; D gene: -; J gene: TRBJ2-7; clone size: many; V gene: TRBV7-2
CDR3 DNA: TGTGCCAGCAGCTTAGGGGGGGGGACTAGCGGGAGGCCCGGGGAGCTGTTTTTT; CDR3 protein: CASSLGGGTSGRPGELFF; D gene: TRBD2; J gene: TRBJ2-2; clone size: many; V gene: TRBV7-8
CDR3 DNA: TGTGCCAGCAGTTTTGGGCCTGGGGCCAACGTCCTGACTTTC; CDR3 protein: CASSFGPGANVLTF; D gene: -; J gene: TRBJ2-6; clone size: many; V gene: TRBV12-3/TRBV12-4
CDR3 DNA: TGTGCCAGCAGCCTCAGGGACGGCGATGGCTACGAGCAGTACTTC; CDR3 protein: CASSLRDGDGYEQYF; D gene: -; J gene: TRBJ2-7; clone size: few; V gene: TRBV6-1
CDR3 DNA: TGCAGTGCTAGAGATCAGCAAGTCGGCTACACCTTC; CDR3 protein: CSARDQQVGYTF; D gene: -; J gene: TRBJ1-2; clone size: many; V gene: TRBV20-1
CDR3 DNA: TGTGCCAGCAGTCCCCGGGGCAACTATGGCTACACCTTC; CDR3 protein: CASSPRGNYGYTF; D gene: -; J gene: TRBJ1-2; clone size: many; V gene: TRBV6-2/TRBV6-3
CDR3 DNA: TGTGCCAGCAGCTCACAGGGGATGCGAGAGACCCAGTACTTC; CDR3 protein: CASSSQGMRETQYF; D gene: TRBD1; J gene: TRBJ2-5; clone size: -; V gene: TRBV11-2
CDR3 DNA: TGTGCCAGCAGCTTGGTGAAGTCCACCGGGGAGCTGTTTTTT; CDR3 protein: CASSLVKSTGELFF; D gene: -; J gene: TRBJ2-2; clone size: -; V gene: TRBV5-8
CDR3 DNA: TGCAGTGCTAGAGATCGAGTGGGAGGGCCGAGCGAGCAGTACTTC; CDR3 protein: CSARDRVGGPSEQYF; D gene: TRBD2; J gene: TRBJ2-7; clone size: -; V gene: TRBV20-1
CDR3 DNA: TGTGCCTGGAGTGGCGGGTCCTACGAGCAGTACTTC; CDR3 protein: CAWSGGSYEQYF; D gene: -; J gene: TRBJ2-7; clone size: many; V gene: TRBV30
CDR3 DNA: TGTGCCAGCAGCCAAGATGGTAGCGCCTACCGCGCTTTCTTT; CDR3 protein: CASSQDGSAYRAFF; D gene: -; J gene: TRBJ1-1; clone size: -; V gene: TRBV14
CDR3 DNA: TGTGCCAGCAGCGACATAGCTAGAAACACCATATATTTT; CDR3 protein: CASSDIARNTIYF; D gene: -; J gene: TRBJ1-3; clone size: many; V gene: TRBV7-2
CDR3 DNA: TGTGCCAGCCTCGACCGATCTACAGATACGCAGTATTTT; CDR3 protein: CASLDRSTDTQYF; D gene: -; J gene: TRBJ2-3; clone size: many; V gene: TRBV11-2
CDR3 DNA: TGTGCCAGCAGCTTAAGGGTTGCAAACACCATATATTTT; CDR3 protein: CASSLRVANTIYF; D gene: -; J gene: TRBJ1-3; clone size: many; V gene: TRBV11-2
CDR3 DNA: TGCAGTGCTAGAGAAGGACGGGGCCTTATCTACGAGCAGTACTTC; CDR3 protein: CSAREGRGLIYEQYF; D gene: -; J gene: TRBJ2-7; clone size: many; V gene: TRBV20-1
CDR3 DNA: TGTGCCTGGAGCGGGATCGGGGCTGGGGAGCTGTTTTTT; CDR3 protein: CAWSGIGAGELFF; D gene: -; J gene: TRBJ2-2; clone size: many; V gene: TRBV30
CDR3 DNA: TGTGCCAGCAGTTTAGGGACAGGGTGGATGACTGAAGCTTTCTTT; CDR3 protein: CASSLGTGWMTEAFF; D gene: TRBD1; J gene: TRBJ1-1; clone size: many; V gene: TRBV12-3/TRBV12-4